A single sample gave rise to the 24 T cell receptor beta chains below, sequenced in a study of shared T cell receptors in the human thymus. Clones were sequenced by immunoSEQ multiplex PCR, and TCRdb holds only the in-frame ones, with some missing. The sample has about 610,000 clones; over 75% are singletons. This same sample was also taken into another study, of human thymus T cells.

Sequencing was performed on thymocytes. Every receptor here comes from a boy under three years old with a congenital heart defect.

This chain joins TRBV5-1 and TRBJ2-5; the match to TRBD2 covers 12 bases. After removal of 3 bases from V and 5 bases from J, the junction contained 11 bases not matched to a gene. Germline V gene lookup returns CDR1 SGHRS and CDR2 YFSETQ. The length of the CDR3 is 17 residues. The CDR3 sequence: CASSSSLAGGPGETQYF. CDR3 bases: TGCGCCAGCAGCTCCTCCCTAGCGGGAGGGCCAGGGGAGACCCAGTACTTC.

The CDR3 reads CASSFSTSGRPPSTDTQYF. The CDR3 nucleotides read TGTGCCAGCAGTTTCTCGACTAGCGGGAGACCCCCTAGCACAGATACGCAGTATTTT. This chain connects TRBV28 to TRBJ2-3; 12 nucleotides align to TRBD2. Unmatched junction bases numbered 10, after V lost 3 bases and J lost 0 bases. Looked up from germline, CDR1 is MDHEN and CDR2 is SYDVKM. This CDR3 contains 19 residues.

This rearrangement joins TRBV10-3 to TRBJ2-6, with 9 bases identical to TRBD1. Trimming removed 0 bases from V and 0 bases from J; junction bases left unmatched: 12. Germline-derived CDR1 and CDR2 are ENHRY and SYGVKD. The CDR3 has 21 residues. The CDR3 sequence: CAISESRGQGVGTSGANVLTF. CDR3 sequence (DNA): TGTGCCATCAGTGAGTCGAGGGGACAGGGCGTAGGAACCTCTGGGGCCAACGTCCTGACTTTC.

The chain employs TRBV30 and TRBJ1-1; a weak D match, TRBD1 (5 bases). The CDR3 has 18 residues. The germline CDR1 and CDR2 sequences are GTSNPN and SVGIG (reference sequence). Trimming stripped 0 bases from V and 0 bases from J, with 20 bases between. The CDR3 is CAWSVLWTGGFMNTEAFF. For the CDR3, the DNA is TGTGCCTGGAGTGTACTGTGGACCGGGGGATTCATGAACACTGAAGCTTTCTTT. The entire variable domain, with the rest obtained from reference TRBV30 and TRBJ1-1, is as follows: SQTIHQWPATLVQPVGSPLSLECTVEGTSNPNLYWYRQAAGRGLQLLFYSVGIGQISSEVPQNLSASRPQDRQFILSSKKLLLSDSGFYLCAWSVLWTGGFMNTEAFFGQGTRLTVV.

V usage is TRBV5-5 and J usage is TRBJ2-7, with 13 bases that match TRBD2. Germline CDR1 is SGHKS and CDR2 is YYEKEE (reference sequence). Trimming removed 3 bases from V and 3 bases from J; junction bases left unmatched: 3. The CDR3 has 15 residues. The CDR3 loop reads CASSWRTSGSYEQYF. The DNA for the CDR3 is TGTGCCAGCAGCTGGAGGACTAGCGGGAGCTACGAGCAGTACTTC.

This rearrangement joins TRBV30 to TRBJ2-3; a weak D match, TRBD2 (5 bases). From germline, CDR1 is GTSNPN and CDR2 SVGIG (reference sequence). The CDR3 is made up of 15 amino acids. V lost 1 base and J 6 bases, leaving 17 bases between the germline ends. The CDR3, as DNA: TGTGCCTGGAGTGAGATCGGACGGACGGGGGATACGCAGTATTTT. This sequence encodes CAWSEIGRTGDTQYF.

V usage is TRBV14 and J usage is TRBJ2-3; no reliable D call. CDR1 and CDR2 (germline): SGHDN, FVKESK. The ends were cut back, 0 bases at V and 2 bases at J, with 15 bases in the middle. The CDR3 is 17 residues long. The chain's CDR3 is CASSQDHRALVTDTQYF. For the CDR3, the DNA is TGTGCCAGCAGCCAAGATCACCGCGCGCTAGTCACAGATACGCAGTATTTT.

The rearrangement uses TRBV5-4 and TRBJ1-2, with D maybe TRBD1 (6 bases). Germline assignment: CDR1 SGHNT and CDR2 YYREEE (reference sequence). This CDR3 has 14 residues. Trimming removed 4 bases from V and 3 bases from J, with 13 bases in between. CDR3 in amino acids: CASSAVEGDYGYTF. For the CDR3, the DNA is TGTGCCAGCAGCGCCGTAGAGGGGGACTATGGCTACACCTTC. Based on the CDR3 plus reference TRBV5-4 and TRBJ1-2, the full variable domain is ETGVTQSPTHLIKTRGQQVTLRCSSQSGHNTVSWYQQALGQGPQFIFQYYREEENGRGNFPPRFSGLQFPNYSSELNVNALELDDSALYLCASSAVEGDYGYTFGSGTRLTVV.

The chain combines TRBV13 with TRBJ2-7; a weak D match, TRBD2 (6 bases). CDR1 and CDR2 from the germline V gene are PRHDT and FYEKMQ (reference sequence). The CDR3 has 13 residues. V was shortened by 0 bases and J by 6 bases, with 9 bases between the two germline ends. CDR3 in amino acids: CASSLGVGGEQYF. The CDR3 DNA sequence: TGTGCCAGCAGCTTAGGTGTGGGGGGCGAGCAGTACTTC.

The CDR3 region has the DNA TGTGCCAGCAGCTCACCGGTATGGTCCTACAATGAGCAGTTCTTC. Its protein is CASSSPVWSYNEQFF. The V and J genes are TRBV13 and TRBJ2-1; unclear D gene. Germline lookup yields CDR1 PRHDT and CDR2 FYEKMQ (reference sequence). V was cut by 4 bases and J by 1 base, with 11 bases left in between. This CDR3 region has 15 residues.

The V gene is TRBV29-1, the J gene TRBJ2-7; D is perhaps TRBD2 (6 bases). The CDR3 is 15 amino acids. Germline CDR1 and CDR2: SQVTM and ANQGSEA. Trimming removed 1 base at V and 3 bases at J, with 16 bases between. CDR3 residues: CSVEVGGPYHYEQYF. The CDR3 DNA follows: TGCAGCGTTGAAGTAGGAGGGCCCTATCACTACGAGCAGTACTTC.

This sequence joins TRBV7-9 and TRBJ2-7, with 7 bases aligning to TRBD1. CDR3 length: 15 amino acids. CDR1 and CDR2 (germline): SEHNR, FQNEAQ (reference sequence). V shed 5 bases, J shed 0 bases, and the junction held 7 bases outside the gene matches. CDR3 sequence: CASSPTGPSSYEQYF. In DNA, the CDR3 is TGTGCCAGCAGCCCGACAGGGCCGAGCTCCTACGAGCAGTACTTC.

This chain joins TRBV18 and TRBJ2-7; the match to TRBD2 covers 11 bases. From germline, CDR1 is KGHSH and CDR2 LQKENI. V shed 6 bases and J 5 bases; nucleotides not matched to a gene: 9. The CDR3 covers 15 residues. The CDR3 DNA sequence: TGTGCCAGCTCTCCTTGGACTAGCGGGCCCAACGAGCAGTACTTC. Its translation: CASSPWTSGPNEQYF.

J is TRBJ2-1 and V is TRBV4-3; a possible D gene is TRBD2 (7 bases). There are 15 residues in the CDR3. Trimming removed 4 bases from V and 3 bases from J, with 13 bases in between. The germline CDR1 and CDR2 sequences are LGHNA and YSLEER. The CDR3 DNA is TGCGCCAGCAGCCTCCGGGGGGCAAACTACAATGAGCAGTTCTTC. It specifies CASSLRGANYNEQFF.

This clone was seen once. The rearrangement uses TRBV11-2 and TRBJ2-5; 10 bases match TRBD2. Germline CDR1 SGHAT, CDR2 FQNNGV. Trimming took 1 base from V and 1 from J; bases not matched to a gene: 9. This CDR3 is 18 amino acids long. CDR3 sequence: CASSLGPRQREGQETQYF. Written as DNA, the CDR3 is TGTGCCAGCAGCTTAGGGCCGAGGCAGCGGGAGGGCCAAGAGACCCAGTACTTC.

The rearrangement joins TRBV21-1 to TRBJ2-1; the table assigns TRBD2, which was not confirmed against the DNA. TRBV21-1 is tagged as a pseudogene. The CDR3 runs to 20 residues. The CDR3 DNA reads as TGTGCCAGCAGCAAAGGAGAAGCGGGAGTGGGCCACGTATACAAGGATGAGCAGTTCTTC. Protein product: CASSKGEAGVGHVYKDEQFF.

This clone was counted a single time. The CDR3 nucleotides are TGTGCCTGGAGTACACGGACTAGCGGTAACCAAGAGACCCAGTACTTC. This codes for CAWSTRTSGNQETQYF. V and J are TRBV30 and TRBJ2-5, with 10 bases lining up with TRBD2. Germline V gene lookup returns CDR1 GTSNPN and CDR2 SVGIG (reference sequence). This CDR3 has 16 amino acids. The V and J ends lost 2 bases and 0 bases, in that order; junction bases with no gene match: 6. The full variable domain, in which reference TRBV30 and TRBJ2-5 provide the parts outside the CDR3, is SQTIHQWPATLVQPVGSPLSLECTVEGTSNPNLYWYRQAAGRGLQLLFYSVGIGQISSEVPQNLSASRPQDRQFILSSKKLLLSDSGFYLCAWSTRTSGNQETQYFGPGTRLLVL.

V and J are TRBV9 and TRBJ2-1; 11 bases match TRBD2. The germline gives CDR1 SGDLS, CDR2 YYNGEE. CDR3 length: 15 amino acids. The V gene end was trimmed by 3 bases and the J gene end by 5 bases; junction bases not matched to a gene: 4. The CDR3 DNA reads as TGTGCCAGCAGCGCCCGACTAGCGGGGAACAATGAGCAGTTCTTC. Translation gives CASSARLAGNNEQFF.

CDR3 protein: CASSGRGLAFQETQYF. CDR3 DNA: TGTGCCAGCAGCGGAAGGGGACTAGCTTTCCAAGAGACCCAGTACTTC. The V and J genes are TRBV9 and TRBJ2-5; 9 positions match TRBD2. Germline CDR1 is SGDLS and CDR2 is YYNGEE. J was trimmed by 1 base and V by 3 bases; bases with no gene match: 7. This CDR3 is built from 16 residues.

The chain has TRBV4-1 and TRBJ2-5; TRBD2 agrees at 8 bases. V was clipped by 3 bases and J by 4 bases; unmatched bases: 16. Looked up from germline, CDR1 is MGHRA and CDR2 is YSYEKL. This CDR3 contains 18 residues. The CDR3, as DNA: TGCGCCAGCAGCCAGGGGGCTAAGCGGGGGCCGGGAGGAGAGACCCAGTACTTC. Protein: CASSQGAKRGPGGETQYF.

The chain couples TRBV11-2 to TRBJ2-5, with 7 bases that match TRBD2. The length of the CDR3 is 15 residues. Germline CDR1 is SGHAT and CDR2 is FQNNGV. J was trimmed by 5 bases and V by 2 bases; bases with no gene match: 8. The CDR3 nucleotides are TGTGCCAGCAGCTTAACTAGCGCCCGGGGGGAGACCCAGTACTTC. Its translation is CASSLTSARGETQYF. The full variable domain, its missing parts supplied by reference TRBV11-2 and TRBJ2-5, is EAGVAQSPRYKIIEKRQSVAFWCNPISGHATLYWYQQILGQGPKLLIQFQNNGVVDDSQLPKDRFSAERLKGVDSTLKIQPAKLEDSAVYLCASSLTSARGETQYFGPGTRLLVL.

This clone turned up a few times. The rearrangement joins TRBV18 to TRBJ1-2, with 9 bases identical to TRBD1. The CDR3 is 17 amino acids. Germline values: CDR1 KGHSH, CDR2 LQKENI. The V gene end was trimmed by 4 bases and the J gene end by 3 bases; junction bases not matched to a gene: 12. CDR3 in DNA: TGTGCCAGCTCACGCCGGGACAGGGAGGAACGATACTATGGCTACACCTTC. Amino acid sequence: CASSRRDREERYYGYTF. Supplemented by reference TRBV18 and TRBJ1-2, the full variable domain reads NAGVMQNPRHLVRRRGQEARLRCSPMKGHSHVYWYRQLPEEGLKFMVYLQKENIIDESGMPKERFSAEFPKEGPSILRIQQVVRGDSAAYFCASSRRDREERYYGYTFGSGTRLTVV.

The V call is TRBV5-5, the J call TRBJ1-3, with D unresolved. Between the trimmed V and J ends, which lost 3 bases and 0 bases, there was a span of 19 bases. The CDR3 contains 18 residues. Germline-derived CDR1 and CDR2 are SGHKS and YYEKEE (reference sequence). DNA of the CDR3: TGTGCCAGCAGCTCCCCCTCCTGGGCCAGCAACTCTGGAAACACCATATATTTT. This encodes CASSSPSWASNSGNTIYF.

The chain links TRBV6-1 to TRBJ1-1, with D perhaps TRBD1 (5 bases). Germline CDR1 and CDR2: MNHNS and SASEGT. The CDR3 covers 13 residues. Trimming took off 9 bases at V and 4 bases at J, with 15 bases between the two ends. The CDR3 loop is CASRSPGGTEAFF. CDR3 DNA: TGTGCCAGTCGATCCCCCGGGGGCACTGAAGCTTTCTTT.